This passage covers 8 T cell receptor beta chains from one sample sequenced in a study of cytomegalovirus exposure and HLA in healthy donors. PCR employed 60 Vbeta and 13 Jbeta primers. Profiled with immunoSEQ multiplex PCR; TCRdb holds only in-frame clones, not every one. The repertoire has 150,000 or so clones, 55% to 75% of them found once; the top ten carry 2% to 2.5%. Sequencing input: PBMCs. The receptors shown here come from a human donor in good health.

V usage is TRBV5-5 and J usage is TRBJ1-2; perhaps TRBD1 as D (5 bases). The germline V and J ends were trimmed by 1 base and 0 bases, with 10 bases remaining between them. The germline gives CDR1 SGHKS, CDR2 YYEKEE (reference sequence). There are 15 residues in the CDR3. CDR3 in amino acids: CASSLFGGANYGYTF. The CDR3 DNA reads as TGTGCCAGCAGCTTGTTCGGGGGGGCTAACTATGGCTACACCTTC.

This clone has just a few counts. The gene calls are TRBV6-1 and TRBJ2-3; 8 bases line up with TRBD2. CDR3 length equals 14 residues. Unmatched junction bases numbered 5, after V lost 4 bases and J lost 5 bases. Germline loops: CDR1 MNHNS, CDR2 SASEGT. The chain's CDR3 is CASSAPGGVDTQYF. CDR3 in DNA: TGTGCCAGCAGTGCCCCCGGGGGGGTAGATACGCAGTATTTT.

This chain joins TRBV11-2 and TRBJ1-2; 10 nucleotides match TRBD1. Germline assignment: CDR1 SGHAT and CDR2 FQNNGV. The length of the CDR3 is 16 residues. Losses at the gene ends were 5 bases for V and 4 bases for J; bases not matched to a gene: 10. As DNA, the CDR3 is TGTGCCAGCAGCGAATTTGGGACAGGGGACATCTATGGCTACACCTTC. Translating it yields CASSEFGTGDIYGYTF.

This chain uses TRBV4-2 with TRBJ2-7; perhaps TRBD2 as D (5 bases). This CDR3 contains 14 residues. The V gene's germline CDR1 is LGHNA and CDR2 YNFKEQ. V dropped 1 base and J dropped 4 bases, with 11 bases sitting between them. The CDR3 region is CASSQARGPYEQYF. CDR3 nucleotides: TGTGCCAGCAGCCAAGCGAGAGGGCCATACGAGCAGTACTTC.

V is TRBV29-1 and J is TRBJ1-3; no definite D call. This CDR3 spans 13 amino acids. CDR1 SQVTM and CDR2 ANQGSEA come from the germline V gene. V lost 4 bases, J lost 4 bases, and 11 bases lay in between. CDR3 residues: CSVGSPGGNTIYF. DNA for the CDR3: TGCAGCGTTGGGTCTCCTGGCGGAAACACCATATATTTT.

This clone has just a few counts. Here the CDR3 reads CASSQEAGGPDTQYF. CDR3 nucleotide sequence: TGTGCCAGCAGCCAAGAAGCGGGGGGGCCAGATACGCAGTATTTT. The V and J genes are TRBV4-2 and TRBJ2-3; 10 nucleotides agree with TRBD2. The ends lost 0 bases at V and 4 bases at J; junction bases unmatched: 1. CDR3 size: 15 residues. Germline-derived CDR1 and CDR2 are LGHNA and YNFKEQ.

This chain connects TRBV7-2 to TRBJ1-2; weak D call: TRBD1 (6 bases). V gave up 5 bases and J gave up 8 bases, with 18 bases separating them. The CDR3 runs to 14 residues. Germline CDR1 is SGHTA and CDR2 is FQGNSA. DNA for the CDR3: TGTGCCAGCAGCCCTGGAGGGGGGGTAGGGGGCTACACCTTC. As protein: CASSPGGGVGGYTF.

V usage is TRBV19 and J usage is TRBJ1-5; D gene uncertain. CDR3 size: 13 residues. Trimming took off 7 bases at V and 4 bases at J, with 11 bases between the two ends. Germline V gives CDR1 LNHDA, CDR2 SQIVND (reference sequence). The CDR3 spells CASIPSWNQPQHF. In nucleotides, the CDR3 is TGTGCCAGTATACCGAGTTGGAATCAGCCCCAGCATTTT.